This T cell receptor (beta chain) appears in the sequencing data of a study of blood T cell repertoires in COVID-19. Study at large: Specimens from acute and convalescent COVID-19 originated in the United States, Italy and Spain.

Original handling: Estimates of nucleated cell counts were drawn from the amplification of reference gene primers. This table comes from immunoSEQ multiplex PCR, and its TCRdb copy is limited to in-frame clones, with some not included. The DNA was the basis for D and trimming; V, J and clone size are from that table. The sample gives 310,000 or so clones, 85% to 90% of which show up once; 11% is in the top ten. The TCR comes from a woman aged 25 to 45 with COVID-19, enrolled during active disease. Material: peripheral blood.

CDR3 nucleotide sequence: TGTGCCAGCAGCTTAGTTCCCAGTTATGGCTACACCTTC. Its protein product is CASSLVPSYGYTF. The V and J genes are TRBV7-9 and TRBJ1-2; no firm D call. Trimming pared 1 base from V and 5 bases from J, leaving 8 bases between. From germline, CDR1 is SEHNR and CDR2 FQNEAQ (reference sequence). The CDR3 is 13 amino acids. The whole variable domain, remainder taken from reference TRBV7-9 and TRBJ1-2, is DTGVSQNPRHKITKRGQNVTFRCDPISEHNRLYWYRQTLGQGPEFLTYFQNEAQLEKSRLLSDRFSAERPKGSFSTLEIQRTEQGDSAMYLCASSLVPSYGYTFGSGTRLTVV.